The 26 T cell receptor beta chains reported below all come from one sample, sequenced in a study of T cells in Graves' hyperthyroidism and ophthalmopathy. The investigators amplified TCR beta CDR3 regions from RNA transcripts. When the TCR CDR3 underwent first-round RT-PCR, the HTBI primer set was used. TCRdb recomputed calls from the multiplex PCR reads with MiXCR, one row per CDR3 protein. This sample has around 520,000 distinct CDR3 sequences; around 22% occur once, and the top ten carry around 10%. Specimen: blood. These receptor sequences come from a woman in her 30s with Graves' ophthalmopathy.

This clonotype was detected many times. CDR3 coding DNA: TGTGCCCCAGCAAGCGAGGACAGGACTAACTATGGCTACACCTTC. Translating it yields CAPASEDRTNYGYTF. V usage is TRBV24-1 and J usage is TRBJ1-2; TRBD1 matches 7 bases. CDR3 length: 15 residues. The V gene end was trimmed by 12 bases and the J gene end by 0 bases; junction bases not matched to a gene: 12. Germline V CDR1 and CDR2: KGHDR, SFDVKD.

This sequence joins TRBV2 and TRBJ1-2; D is ambiguous. The CDR3 covers 17 residues. Germline V CDR1 and CDR2: SNHLY, FYNNEI. The germline V and J ends were trimmed by 8 bases and 0 bases, with 22 bases remaining between them. CDR3 sequence (DNA): TGTGCCAGCGAGGTAGTCGACATACCGTTAGCTAACTATGGCTACACCTTC. This encodes CASEVVDIPLANYGYTF.

The table lists this clonotype with a few counts. J is TRBJ2-7 and V is TRBV3-1; D possibly matches TRBD1 or TRBD2 (5 bases each). The length of the CDR3 is 14 residues. The germline V and J ends were trimmed by 4 bases and 4 bases, with 14 bases remaining between them. Germline V gives CDR1 LGHDT, CDR2 YNNKEL (reference sequence). CDR3 sequence reads: CASSPLTEGYEQYF. In nucleotides, the CDR3 is TGTGCCAGCAGCCCTCTGACAGAGGGGTACGAGCAGTACTTC.

This chain links TRBV6-1 with TRBJ1-1; D remains ambiguous. Germline V gives CDR1 MNHNS, CDR2 SASEGT. CDR3 length: 15 amino acids. V shed 3 bases and J shed 0 bases, with 11 bases lying between them. In DNA, the CDR3 is TGTGCCAGCAGTGATTCGGCGGCGATGAACACTGAAGCTTTCTTT. Translated: CASSDSAAMNTEAFF.

This clonotype was observed a few times. V gene TRBV12-3 or TRBV12-4 combines with J gene TRBJ1-5, with D possibly being TRBD1 (6 bases). CDR3 size: 14 residues. V dropped 9 bases and J dropped 7 bases, with 19 bases sitting between them. CDR3 nucleotide sequence: TGTGCCAGTACGGAGGGGGTTACCAGCCAGCCCCAGCATTTT. The encoded protein is CASTEGVTSQPQHF.

This clonotype was seen repeatedly, ten times or more. The chain carries TRBV6-5 and TRBJ1-5; D unclear. CDR1 MNHEY and CDR2 SVGAGI come from the germline V gene. V dropped 11 bases and J dropped 0 bases, with 17 bases sitting between them. CDR3 length: 15 amino acids. CDR3 nucleotides: TGTGCCGGATCCCCCGAAAACCATAGCAATCAGCCCCAGCATTTT. It translates to CAGSPENHSNQPQHF.

This clonotype was counted ten times or more. The chain uses TRBV12-3 or TRBV12-4 and TRBJ1-2; unclear D gene. The CDR3 totals 12 residues. V dropped 3 bases and J dropped 6 bases, with 8 bases sitting between them. The CDR3 DNA follows: TGTGCCAGCAGTTTTTTCCGGGATGGCTACACCTTC. Protein: CASSFFRDGYTF.

The rearrangement uses TRBV20-1 and TRBJ1-5; perhaps TRBD1 as D (6 bases). V shed 6 bases and J shed 3 bases, with 18 bases lying between them. Germline V gene sequence: CDR1 DFQATT, CDR2 SNEGSKA (reference sequence). The CDR3 runs 15 residues. This chain's CDR3 is CSAPIPGQLNQPQHF. DNA of the CDR3: TGCAGTGCCCCGATCCCCGGACAGCTCAATCAGCCCCAGCATTTT.

Many counts were recorded for this clonotype. This chain uses TRBV6-1 with TRBJ1-1, with 7 bases identical to TRBD1. The CDR3 contains 13 residues. The V and J ends lost 10 bases and 3 bases, in that order; junction bases with no gene match: 8. Germline CDR1 is MNHNS and CDR2 is SASEGT. CDR3: CATQGDLDTEAFF. The CDR3 DNA follows: TGTGCCACCCAGGGGGACTTGGACACTGAAGCTTTCTTT.

There are many counts of this clonotype. The gene calls are TRBV7-3 and TRBJ2-2; 8 bases agree with TRBD1. The CDR3 covers 17 residues. After removal of 5 bases from V and 2 bases from J, the junction contained 10 bases not matched to a gene. CDR1 is SGHTA, CDR2 FQGTGA, per germline. CDR3 DNA sequence: TGTGCCAGCAGCCTCAGGGGACAGGCAATCAACACCGGGGAGCTGTTTTTT. Its protein is CASSLRGQAINTGELFF. The entire variable domain, with the rest obtained from reference TRBV7-3 and TRBJ2-2, is as follows: GAGVSQTPSNKVTEKGKYVELRCDPISGHTALYWYRQSLGQGPEFLIYFQGTGAADDSGLPNDRFFAVRPEGSVSTLKIQRTERGDSAVYLCASSLRGQAINTGELFFGEGSRLTVL.

This clonotype was counted once. A junction end diverges from the germline sequence, so it may reflect a read error. The chain recombines TRBV5-1 with TRBJ2-7; D might be TRBD2 (6 bases). Germline values: CDR1 SGHRS, CDR2 YFSETQ. The CDR3 totals 16 residues. This CDR3 is CATSNTPGLSPYEQYF. The CDR3 DNA is TGCGCCACCAGCAACACTCCGGGACTGTCGCCCTACGAGCAGTACTTC.

This clonotype was found many times. The V and J genes are TRBV7-9 and TRBJ1-2, with D possibly matching TRBD1 (5 bases). V shed 0 bases and J shed 8 bases, with 16 bases lying between them. The CDR3 is 15 residues long. Germline CDR1 and CDR2: SEHNR and FQNEAQ (reference sequence). CDR3 protein: CASSLALGPRGGYTF. CDR3 bases: TGTGCCAGCAGCTTAGCCTTAGGACCCCGGGGCGGCTACACCTTC.

This clonotype was counted many times. The CDR3 coding sequence is TGTGCCAGCAGCTTGGACAGGGGGAACTACGAGCAGTACTTC. It yields the protein CASSLDRGNYEQYF. V and J are TRBV13 and TRBJ2-7; 10 bases fit TRBD1. The germline gives CDR1 PRHDT, CDR2 FYEKMQ (reference sequence). With 3 bases clipped from V and 3 bases from J, the junction kept 2 bases outside the gene matches. This CDR3 has 14 residues.

This clonotype turned up a few times. This rearrangement joins TRBV20-1 to TRBJ2-7; D perhaps matches TRBD1 (6 bases). Between the trimmed V and J ends, which lost 4 bases and 6 bases, there was a span of 16 bases. The CDR3 is made up of 13 amino acids. Germline loops: CDR1 DFQATT, CDR2 SNEGSKA (reference sequence). In nucleotides, the CDR3 is TGCAGTGCTACCTACAGGGTCGGGGTCGAGCAGTACTTC. Amino acid sequence: CSATYRVGVEQYF.

This clonotype has at least ten counts. The junction departs from the called germline gene at one end, perhaps through a read error. The gene calls are TRBV6-5 and TRBJ2-5, with D possibly TRBD1 on 5 matching bases. The CDR3 covers 13 residues. Germline CDR1 is MNHEY and CDR2 is SVGAGI. CDR3 sequence: CARSSGLGETQYF. Here the CDR3 DNA reads TGTGCCAGGAGTTCAGGGTTGGGGGAGACCCAGTACTTC.

The chain employs TRBV19 and TRBJ2-7, with 9 positions matching TRBD1. Trimming took 5 bases from V and 5 from J; bases not matched to a gene: 7. Germline V lookup: CDR1 LNHDA, CDR2 SQIVND (reference sequence). The CDR3 is 14 amino acids. The CDR3 nucleotides are TGTGCCAGTAGTGTCCCGGGACAGGGAAACGAGCAGTACTTC. The encoded protein is CASSVPGQGNEQYF.

This clonotype occurred many times. The chain combines TRBV20-1 with TRBJ2-7; the D gene is possibly TRBD1 (6 bases). Germline V gene lookup returns CDR1 DFQATT and CDR2 SNEGSKA (reference sequence). The CDR3 is 13 amino acids. V lost 6 bases and J lost 3, with 15 bases in between. The CDR3 sequence is CSASSGVGYEQYF. The CDR3 coding sequence is TGCAGTGCCAGCTCAGGGGTGGGCTACGAGCAGTACTTC.

In DNA, the CDR3 is TGTGCCAGTGGAGGGTACGATCAAGAGACCCAGTACTTC. Protein product: CASGGYDQETQYF. The chain recombines TRBV6-1 with TRBJ2-5; perhaps TRBD2 as D (6 bases). In germline, CDR1 is MNHNS, CDR2 SASEGT. This CDR3 comprises 13 residues. V shed 9 bases and J shed 2 bases, with 13 bases lying between them.

This clonotype appeared many times. The chain links TRBV5-1 to TRBJ1-1; D uncertain. Trimming took off 4 bases at V and 1 base at J, with 14 bases between the two ends. Per the germline V gene, CDR1 is SGHRS and CDR2 is YFSETQ. The CDR3 is 15 amino acids. The CDR3 protein is CASSPDGPRNTEAFF. CDR3 DNA: TGCGCCAGCAGCCCCGATGGGCCAAGGAACACTGAAGCTTTCTTT.

This clonotype has a count of ten or more. The chain combines TRBV30 with TRBJ2-5; D might be TRBD1 or TRBD2, each matching 5 bases. The V gene lost 2 bases and the J gene lost 4 bases, with 8 bases spanning the gap. Germline CDR1 reads GTSNPN; CDR2 reads SVGIG (reference sequence). This CDR3 is 12 amino acids long. CDR3 DNA: TGTGCCTGGAGTAAGAGGGGAGAGACCCAGTACTTC. Translation gives CAWSKRGETQYF.

At least ten counts were recorded for this clonotype. The chain combines TRBV12-3 or TRBV12-4 with TRBJ1-5; no clear D gene. The CDR3 runs to 14 residues. Trimming cost V 3 bases and J 5 bases, with 11 bases left between them. Here the CDR3 DNA reads TGTGCCAGCAGTTTGCGCGGGGTTGATCAGCCCCAGCATTTT. This encodes CASSLRGVDQPQHF.

There are many counts of this clonotype. The chain couples TRBV6-5 to TRBJ2-7; D gene unclear. Germline-derived CDR1 and CDR2 are MNHEY and SVGAGI. This CDR3 has 13 residues. Trimming shortened V by 2 bases and J by 1 base, and 6 bases separated the two germline ends. CDR3 bases: TGTGCCAGCAGTTACGCGAAATCCTACGAGCAGTACTTC. It yields the protein CASSYAKSYEQYF.

This clonotype came up a few times. The V call is TRBV6-2 or TRBV6-3, the J call TRBJ1-1; no clear D gene. The CDR3 is 14 residues long. Germline lookup yields CDR1 MNHEY and CDR2 SVGEGT. The V end lost 6 bases, the J end lost 5 bases, and 16 bases lay between the germline ends. The CDR3 reads CASSQTPRWTEAFF. The CDR3 DNA sequence: TGTGCCAGCAGCCAAACCCCGAGATGGACTGAAGCTTTCTTT.

In its sample, this clonotype was seen many times. The rearrangement links TRBV12-3 or TRBV12-4 to TRBJ1-1; D is ambiguous. The CDR3 extends over 13 amino acids. V was cut by 6 bases and J by 0 bases, with 8 bases left in between. The DNA for the CDR3 is TGTGCCAGCAGCCATGGACTGAACACTGAAGCTTTCTTT. This gives the protein CASSHGLNTEAFF.

This clonotype was counted ten times or more. V and J are TRBV4-2 and TRBJ2-7, with D perhaps matching TRBD2 (5 bases). V lost 6 bases and J lost 2, with 17 bases in between. The CDR3 extends over 15 amino acids. The V gene's germline CDR1 is LGHNA and CDR2 YNFKEQ. The CDR3 DNA follows: TGTGCCAGCAGTCCCCTATCATCCGGGACCTACGAGCAGTACTTC. Encoded protein: CASSPLSSGTYEQYF.

This clonotype was detected many times. The chain recombines TRBV18 with TRBJ2-7; no clear D gene. V was trimmed by 1 base and J by 0 bases, leaving 4 bases between them. The CDR3 is 13 amino acids. Germline V gene data show CDR1 as KGHSH and CDR2 as LQKENI. This chain's CDR3 is CASSPLPSYEQYF. The DNA for the CDR3 is TGTGCCAGCTCACCACTTCCCTCCTACGAGCAGTACTTC.